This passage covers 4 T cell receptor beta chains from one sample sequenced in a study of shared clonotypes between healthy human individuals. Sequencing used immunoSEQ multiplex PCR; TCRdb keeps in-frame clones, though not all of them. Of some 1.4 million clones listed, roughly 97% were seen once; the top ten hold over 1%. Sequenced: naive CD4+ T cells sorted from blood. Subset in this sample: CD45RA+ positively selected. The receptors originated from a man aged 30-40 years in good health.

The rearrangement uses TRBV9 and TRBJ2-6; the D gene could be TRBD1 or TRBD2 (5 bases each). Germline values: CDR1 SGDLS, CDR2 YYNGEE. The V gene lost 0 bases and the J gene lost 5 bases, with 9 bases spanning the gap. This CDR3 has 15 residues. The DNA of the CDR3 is TGTGCCAGCAGCGTAGCAGGGAGCTGGGCCAACGTCCTGACTTTC. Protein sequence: CASSVAGSWANVLTF.

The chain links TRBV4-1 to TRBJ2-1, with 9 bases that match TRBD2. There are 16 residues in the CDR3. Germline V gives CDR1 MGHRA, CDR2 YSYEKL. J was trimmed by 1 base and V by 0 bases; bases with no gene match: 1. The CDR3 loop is CASSQEAGGSYNEQFF. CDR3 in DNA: TGCGCCAGCAGCCAAGAGGCGGGAGGGTCCTACAATGAGCAGTTCTTC.

The CDR3, as DNA: TGTGCCAGCAGACGGACAGGAAAAAGGGAAAAACTGTTTTTT. Its protein is CASRRTGKREKLFF. The rearrangement uses TRBV6-1 and TRBJ1-4; 7 nucleotides agree with TRBD1. V gave up 6 bases and J gave up 8 bases; unmatched junction bases: 9. This CDR3 spans 14 amino acids. Germline V lookup: CDR1 MNHNS, CDR2 SASEGT.

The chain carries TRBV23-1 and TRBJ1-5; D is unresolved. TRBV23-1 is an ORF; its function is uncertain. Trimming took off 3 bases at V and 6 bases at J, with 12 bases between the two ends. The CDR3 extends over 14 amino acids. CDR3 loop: CASSQGVWRQPQHF. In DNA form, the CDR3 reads TGCGCCAGCAGTCAGGGCGTATGGCGTCAGCCCCAGCATTTT.